The next 2 T cell receptor beta chains were all read from a single sample in a study of molecular identifiers for immune sequencing clone quantification. Using its own MiXCR run on the PCR reads, TCRdb lists one record per CDR3 protein. The sample consists of about 65,000 distinct CDR3 sequences, under 20% of them appearing once. Specimen: naive CD8+ T cells from blood, with Jurkat cell RNA spiked in. The subset here: FACS-sorted CD8+CD4-CCR7+CD45RA+ naive T cells. The receptors come from a human donor in good health. Some libraries in this study had Jurkat cell RNA spiked in.

This clonotype was seen more than once but under ten times. V usage is TRBV12-3 or TRBV12-4 and J usage is TRBJ2-3; no firm D call. Trimming removed 6 bases at V and 6 bases at J, with 13 bases between. The CDR3 is 13 residues long. CDR3 sequence reads: CASSPPSSDTQYF. CDR3 in DNA: TGTGCCAGCAGCCCCCCGTCCTCGGATACGCAGTATTTT.

As regards this clonotype: A read error is possible here, since a much larger clone lies one base away. The gene calls are TRBV18 and TRBJ1-3; TRBD1 matches 8 bases. V shed 3 bases, J shed 0 bases, and the junction held 10 bases outside the gene matches. Germline CDR1 reads KGHSH; CDR2 reads LQKENI. This CDR3 is built from 18 residues. The CDR3 sequence: CASSPAVTGAHSGNTIYF. The DNA of the CDR3 is TGTGCCAGCTCACCGGCCGTGACAGGGGCCCACTCTGGAAACACCATATATTTT. The full variable domain, its missing parts supplied by reference TRBV18 and TRBJ1-3, is NAGVMQNPRHLVRRRGQEARLRCSPMKGHSHVYWYRQLPEEGLKFMVYLQKENIIDESGMPKERFSAEFPKEGPSILRIQQVVRGDSAAYFCASSPAVTGAHSGNTIYFGEGSWLTVV.